This T cell receptor (beta chain) stems from a study of T cell responses to AZD1222 COVID-19 vaccine. Study summary: It was second doses at about 4 or about 12 weeks that were pooled. Study-level findings and limits: Most donors were white British and more were female, and clonal diversity was possibly underestimated. Spike-specific TCR breadth and depth grew following two AZD1222 doses.

Germline lookup yields CDR1 DFQATT and CDR2 SNEGSKA (reference sequence). The germline V and J ends were trimmed by 3 bases and 4 bases, with 15 bases remaining between them. This CDR3 is 14 amino acids long. Assay used: immunoSEQ multiplex PCR; TCRdb lists only in-frame clones, some missing. The table includes approximately 170,000 clones, 75% to 90% detected once. A word on this clone: Its specificity is not known.

This rearrangement joins TRBV20-1 to TRBJ1-2; D gene ambiguous. The sequence was obtained from an adult in good health. Sequences were derived from peripheral blood, sampled on day 0 of AZD1222 vaccination. The CDR3 region has the DNA TGCAGTGCTAGTGCCCCCAGATCTAGCTATGGCTACACCTTC. This codes for CSASAPRSSYGYTF.